This T cell receptor beta chain derives from a study of OX40 agonist ivuxolimab in advanced cancers. Across the study: Ivuxolimab is a fully human IgG2 antibody that activates OX40 (CD134).

TCRdb's table, derived via immunoSEQ multiplex PCR, lists solely in-frame clones and lacks some. The data show about 61,000 clones, approximately 90% seen once. The CDR3 has 16 amino acids. Germline values: CDR1 SEHNR, CDR2 FQNEAQ (reference sequence). V dropped 1 base and J dropped 3; count of bases not matched to a gene: 4. Findings and caveats of the study: A proportion of nonresponders additionally exhibited low normalized T-cell clonal expansion.

Of note for this clone: Its antigen is unidentified.

This TCR came from an adult with an advanced solid tumor such as melanoma, head and neck, liver or kidney cancer. The input for sequencing was CD4+ or CD8+ T cells sorted from blood, taken in a trial of the OX40 agonist ivuxolimab. The chain carries TRBV7-9 and TRBJ2-1; TRBD1 agrees at 9 bases. DNA of the CDR3: TGTGCCAGCAGCTTAGTAGTGGGACAGGGCTACAATGAGCAGTTCTTC. Amino acid sequence: CASSLVVGQGYNEQFF.